This T cell receptor (beta chain) was sequenced during a study of cytomegalovirus exposure and HLA in healthy donors. The study sampled nominally healthy donors, though unrecorded immune exposures were likely. It was with 60 Vbeta and 13 Jbeta primers that the PCR ran. The repertoire was sequenced with immunoSEQ multiplex PCR; TCRdb's copy has only in-frame clones and lacks some. The sample shows 100,000 to 150,000 clones, around 72% of them seen only once. Study-level findings and limits: Most of the CMV-associated TCR beta chains (in a later analysis) appeared to be HLA-restricted. Per published reports, the classifier diagnosed cytomegalovirus status with high specificity and sensitivity.

The CDR3 spans 12 residues. V lost 1 base and J lost 12; bases outside the gene matches: 6. The germline V gene encodes CDR1 MNHNS and CDR2 SASEGT. On this clone itself: The target antigen is unknown.

The rearrangement links TRBV6-1 to TRBJ2-7, with 7 bases that match TRBD1. This clonotype was obtained from a human donor in good health. Sequenced sample: PBMCs. The CDR3 loop is CASSEEADRLYF. CDR3 coding DNA: TGTGCCAGCAGTGAAGAGGCGGACAGGCTGTACTTC.